This is a list of T cell receptor beta chains from one sample in a study of early T cells in non-severe SARS-CoV-2 infection. Each CDR3 protein is one row after TCRdb ran MiXCR on the 5' RACE reads. The data contain around 81,000 distinct CDR3 sequences, 11% to 15% of them seen just once; the ten biggest clones take up approximately 9.9%. Sequencing used whole blood. These receptors originate from an adult who was a healthcare worker with PCR-confirmed SARS-CoV-2 infection or an uninfected control (not recorded which). Both conserved end residues are part of each CDR3. D genes are given only for firm matches. Clone size appears in some rows only: once, few, many, or a class for an expanded clone.

d_call j_call clone_size v_call cdr3_nt cdr3_aa
TRBD2 TRBJ2-5 - TRBV29-1 TGCAGCGCCAAAGGTGGACTAGCGGGGGGGCCGGGTCAAGAGACCCAGTACTTC CSAKGGLAGGPGQETQYF
- TRBJ2-3 once TRBV3-2 TGTGCCAGCAGCCAAGATCAAACACAGGGGACCGCAGATACGCAGTATTTT CASSQDQTQGTADTQYF
- TRBJ2-7 few TRBV10-3 TGTGCCATCAGTGCCTCTCCGGGGGCCGCAGCCTACGAGCAGTACTTC CAISASPGAAAYEQYF
- TRBJ2-3 - TRBV10-1 TGCGCCAGCAGTGAGTACAGGACCACAGATACGCAGTATTTT CASSEYRTTDTQYF
- TRBJ1-2 - TRBV11-2 TGTGCCAGCAAGCTAGCCGGGGGAAGAGGTTATGGCTACACCTTC CASKLAGGRGYGYTF
TRBD2 TRBJ2-1 - TRBV11-2 TGTGCCAGCAGCTTAGGCGGGGGGGACAATGAGCAGTTCTTC CASSLGGGDNEQFF
- TRBJ1-3 few TRBV5-6 TGTGCCAGCAGCTTCCGGAGCTCTGGAAACACCATATATTTT CASSFRSSGNTIYF
- TRBJ2-4 few TRBV4-1 TGCGCCAGCAGCCCCACGACGGGGATGGCCAAAAACATTCAGTACTTC CASSPTTGMAKNIQYF
- TRBJ2-7 many TRBV2 TGTGCCAGCTATCTTGGAAATTACGAGCAGTACTTC CASYLGNYEQYF
- TRBJ1-5 - TRBV19 TGTGCCAGTAGTATAGGGGCAGGACGCACGCAGCCCCAGCATTTT CASSIGAGRTQPQHF
- TRBJ2-1 many TRBV12-3/TRBV12-4 TGTGCCAGCAGGGCGGGGAGGAGGCAGCACAATGAGCAGTTCTTC CASRAGRRQHNEQFF
- TRBJ2-7 - TRBV6-6 TGTGCCAGCAGTGCGACACTCTACGAGCAGTACTTC CASSATLYEQYF
- TRBJ1-2 - TRBV5-5 TGTGCCAGCAGCTTGACGGCAGTTAACTATGGCTACACCTTC CASSLTAVNYGYTF
TRBD1 TRBJ1-5 few TRBV19 TGTGCCAGTAGTATCCCAGGGGGCGCAACTGCCGTCCGTCAGCCCCAGCATTTT CASSIPGGATAVRQPQHF
- TRBJ1-5 - TRBV15 TGTGCCACCAGCAGAGATCTTGGTAATCAGCCCCAGCATTTT CATSRDLGNQPQHF
- TRBJ1-2 few TRBV28 TGTGCCAGCAGTTTAATAGGGGACACCCACTGGAGGTATGGCTACACCTTC CASSLIGDTHWRYGYTF
TRBD1 TRBJ2-2 - TRBV7-2 TGTGCCAGCAGCCTCGCCCCGGGACAGGGGAGAACCGGGGAGCTGTTTTTT CASSLAPGQGRTGELFF
- TRBJ2-7 - TRBV28 TGTGCCAGCAGTTCCAACGAGCAGTACTTC CASSSNEQYF
TRBD1 TRBJ2-2 many TRBV2 TGTGCCAGCAGTGAAATAGTGACAGGGTCCGGGGAGCTGTTTTTT CASSEIVTGSGELFF
- TRBJ2-6 - TRBV2 TGTGCCAGCAAGAGGGCTACCGGTTCCTCTGGGGCCAACGTCCTGACTTTC CASKRATGSSGANVLTF
TRBD1 TRBJ2-7 - TRBV3-1 TGTGCCAGCAGCCGGACCAGGACAGGGGGCTACGAGCAGTACTTC CASSRTRTGGYEQYF
- TRBJ2-7 - TRBV10-3 TGTGCCATCAGTGACCCGGGTACGGTCAGCTCCTACGAGCAGTACTTC CAISDPGTVSSYEQYF
- TRBJ1-1 many TRBV29-1 TGCAGCGTTGAAGTGGGGGAGGTGACTGAAGCTTTCTTT CSVEVGEVTEAFF
- TRBJ1-5 few TRBV12-3/TRBV12-4 TGTGCCAGCAGTTTGGTGGGGCAATGGCCCCAGCATTTT CASSLVGQWPQHF
- TRBJ2-7 few TRBV20-1 TGCAGTGCTACCCGATCGGTCAGCTCCTACGAGCAGTACTTC CSATRSVSSYEQYF
TRBD1 TRBJ1-2 - TRBV3-1 TGTGCCAGCAGCCAAGATAGTACAGGGGGCAGAGACTATGGCTACACCTTC CASSQDSTGGRDYGYTF
TRBD1 TRBJ2-7 - TRBV6-2/TRBV6-3 TGTGCCAGCAGGCGCTCCGGGACAGAACCCTACGAGCAGTACTTC CASRRSGTEPYEQYF